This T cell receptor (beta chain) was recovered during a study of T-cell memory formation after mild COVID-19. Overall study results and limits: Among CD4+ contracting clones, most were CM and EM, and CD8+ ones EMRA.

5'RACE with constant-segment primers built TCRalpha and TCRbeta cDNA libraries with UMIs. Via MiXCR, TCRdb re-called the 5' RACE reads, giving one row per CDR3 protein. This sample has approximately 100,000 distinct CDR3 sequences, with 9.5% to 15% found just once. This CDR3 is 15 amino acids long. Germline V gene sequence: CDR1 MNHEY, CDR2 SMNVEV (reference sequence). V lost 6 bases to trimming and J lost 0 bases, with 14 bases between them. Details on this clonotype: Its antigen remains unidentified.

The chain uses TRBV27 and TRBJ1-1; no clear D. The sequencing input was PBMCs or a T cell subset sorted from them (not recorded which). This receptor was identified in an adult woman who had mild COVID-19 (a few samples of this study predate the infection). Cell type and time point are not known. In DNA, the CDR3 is TGTGCCAGCAGCTTACTTGGATACATGAACACTGAAGCTTTCTTT. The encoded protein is CASSLLGYMNTEAFF.